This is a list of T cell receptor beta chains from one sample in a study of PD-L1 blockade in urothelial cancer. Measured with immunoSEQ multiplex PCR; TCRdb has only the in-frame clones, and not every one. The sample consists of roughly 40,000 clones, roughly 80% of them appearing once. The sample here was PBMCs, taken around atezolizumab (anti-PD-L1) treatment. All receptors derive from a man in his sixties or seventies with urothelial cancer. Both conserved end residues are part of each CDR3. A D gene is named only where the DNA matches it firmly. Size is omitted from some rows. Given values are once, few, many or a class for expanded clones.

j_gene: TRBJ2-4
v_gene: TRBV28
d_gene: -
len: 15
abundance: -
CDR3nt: TGTGCCAGCAGTTTCGGGCAGGGAGGCAAAAACATTCAGTACTTC
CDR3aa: CASSFGQGGKNIQYF

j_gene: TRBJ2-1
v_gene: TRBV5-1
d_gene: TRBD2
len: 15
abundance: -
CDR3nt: TGCGCCAGCGGCGCGGGACTAGCGGCTTCCAATGAGCAGTTCTTC
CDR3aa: CASGAGLAASNEQFF

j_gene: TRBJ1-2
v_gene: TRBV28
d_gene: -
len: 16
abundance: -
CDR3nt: TGTGCCAGCAGTCCCCCCGAGGGGGGGGTGAACTATGGCTACACCTTC
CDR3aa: CASSPPEGGVNYGYTF

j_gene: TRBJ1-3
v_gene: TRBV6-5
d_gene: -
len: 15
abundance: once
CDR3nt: TGTGCCAGCAAGTTGGACACGTCCGTTGGAAACACCATATATTTT
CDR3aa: CASKLDTSVGNTIYF

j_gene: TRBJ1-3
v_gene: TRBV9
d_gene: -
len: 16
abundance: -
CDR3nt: TGTGCCAGCAGCGACACAGGTCTCGGCCCTGGAAACACCATATATTTT
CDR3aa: CASSDTGLGPGNTIYF

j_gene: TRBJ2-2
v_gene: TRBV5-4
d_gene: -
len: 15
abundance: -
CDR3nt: TGTGCCAGCAGCTTGGGGCAGGGGGGCACCGGGGAGCTGTTTTTT
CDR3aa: CASSLGQGGTGELFF

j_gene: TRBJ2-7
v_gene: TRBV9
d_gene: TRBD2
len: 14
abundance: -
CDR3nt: TGTGCCAGCAGCACTGGACTAGCGGCTTACGAGCAGTACTTC
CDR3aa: CASSTGLAAYEQYF

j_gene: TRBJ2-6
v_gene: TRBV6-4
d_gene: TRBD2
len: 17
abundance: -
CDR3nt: TGTGCCAGCAGTGACTTTCCTAGCGGGAGAGAGGCCAACGTCCTGACTTTC
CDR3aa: CASSDFPSGREANVLTF

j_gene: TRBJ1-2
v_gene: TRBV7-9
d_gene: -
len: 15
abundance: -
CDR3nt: TGTGCCAGCAGCCCTGATGAATGGCAGGCACGGGGCTACACCTTC
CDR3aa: CASSPDEWQARGYTF

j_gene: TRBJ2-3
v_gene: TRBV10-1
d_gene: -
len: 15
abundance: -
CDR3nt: TGCGCCAGCAGCCTAAGTGGGCGAGGCACAGATACGCAGTATTTT
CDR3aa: CASSLSGRGTDTQYF

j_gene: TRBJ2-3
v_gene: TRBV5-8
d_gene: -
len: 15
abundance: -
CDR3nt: TGTGCCAGCAGCTTGGAGACGGGGAGCACAGATACGCAGTATTTT
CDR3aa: CASSLETGSTDTQYF

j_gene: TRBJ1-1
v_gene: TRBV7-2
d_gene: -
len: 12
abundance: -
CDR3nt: TGTGCCAGCAGCTTAGGAGCCCCTGAAGCTTTCTTT
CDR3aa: CASSLGAPEAFF

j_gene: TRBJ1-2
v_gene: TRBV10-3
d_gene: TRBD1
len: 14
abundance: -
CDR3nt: TGTGCCATCAGGATTACAGGGGCGGGCTATGGCTACACCTTC
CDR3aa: CAIRITGAGYGYTF

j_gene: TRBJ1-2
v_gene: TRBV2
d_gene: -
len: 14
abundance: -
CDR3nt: TGTGCCAGCAGTGATGCGCAGGACAGCTATGGCTACACCTTC
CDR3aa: CASSDAQDSYGYTF

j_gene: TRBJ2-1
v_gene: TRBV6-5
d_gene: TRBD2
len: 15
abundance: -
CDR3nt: TGTGCCAGCAGTCGGGGACTAGCGGGGGACAATGAGCAGTTCTTC
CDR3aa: CASSRGLAGDNEQFF

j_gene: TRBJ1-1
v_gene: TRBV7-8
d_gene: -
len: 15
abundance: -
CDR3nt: TGTGCCAGCAGCTTATACGTACAAGAGAACACTGAAGCTTTCTTT
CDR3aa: CASSLYVQENTEAFF

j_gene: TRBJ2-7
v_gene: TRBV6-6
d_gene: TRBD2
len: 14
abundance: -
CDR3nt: TGTGCCAGCAGTTACGGCGGGAGGGCCTACGAGCAGTACTTC
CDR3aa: CASSYGGRAYEQYF

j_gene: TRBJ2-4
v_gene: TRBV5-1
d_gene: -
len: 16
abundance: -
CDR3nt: TGCGCCAGCAGCTTGGTGGACTCCCTAGCCAAAAACATTCAGTACTTC
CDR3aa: CASSLVDSLAKNIQYF

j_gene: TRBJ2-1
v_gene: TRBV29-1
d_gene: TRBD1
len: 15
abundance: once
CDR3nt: TGCAGCGTCGCCTTGGGACAGAATCCTTACAATGAGCAGTTCTTC
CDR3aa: CSVALGQNPYNEQFF

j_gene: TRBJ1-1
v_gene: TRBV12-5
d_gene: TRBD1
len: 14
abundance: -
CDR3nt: TGTGCTAGTGGTTCGTTAGGGGGCTTCGCTGAAGCTTTCTTT
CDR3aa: CASGSLGGFAEAFF

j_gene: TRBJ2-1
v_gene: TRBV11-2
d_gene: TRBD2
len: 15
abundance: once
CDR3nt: TGTGCCAGCAGGTTAGGGACTAGCGGGAGTGGTGAGCAGTTCTTC
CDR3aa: CASRLGTSGSGEQFF

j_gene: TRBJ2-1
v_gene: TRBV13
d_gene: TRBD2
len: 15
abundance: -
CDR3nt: TGTGCCAGCAGCTTAATGGGGGAGGGAGGGAATGAGCAGTTCTTC
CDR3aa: CASSLMGEGGNEQFF

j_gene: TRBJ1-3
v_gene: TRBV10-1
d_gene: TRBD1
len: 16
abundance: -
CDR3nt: TGCGCCAGCAGTGGGGGGACAGATAGCTCTGGAAACACCATATATTTT
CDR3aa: CASSGGTDSSGNTIYF

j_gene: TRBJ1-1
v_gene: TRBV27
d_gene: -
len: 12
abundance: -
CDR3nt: TGTGCCAGCAGTTCCGGTCAAGCCCGAGCTTTCTTT
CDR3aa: CASSSGQARAFF

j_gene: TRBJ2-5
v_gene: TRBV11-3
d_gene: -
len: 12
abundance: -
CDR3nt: TGTGCCAGCAGCTTAGTGAGGGAGACCCAGTACTTC
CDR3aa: CASSLVRETQYF

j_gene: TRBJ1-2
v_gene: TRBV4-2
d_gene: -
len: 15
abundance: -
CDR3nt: TGTGCCAGCAGCCACGGTAAGGGGTCCAACTATGGCTACACCTTC
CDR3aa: CASSHGKGSNYGYTF

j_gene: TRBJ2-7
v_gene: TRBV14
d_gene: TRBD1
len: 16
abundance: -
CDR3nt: TGTGCCAGCAGCGACTTCGACAGGGGACTCTCCTACGAGCAGTACTTC
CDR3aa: CASSDFDRGLSYEQYF

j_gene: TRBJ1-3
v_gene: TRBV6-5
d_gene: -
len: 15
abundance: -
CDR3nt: TGTGCCAGCATGACGGAGAGACTAGCTGGAAACACCATATATTTT
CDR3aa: CASMTERLAGNTIYF

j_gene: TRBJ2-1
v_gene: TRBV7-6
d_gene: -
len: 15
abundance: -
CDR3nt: TGTGCCAGCAGCTTAGTGTCGAGCGGCTACAATGAGCAGTTCTTC
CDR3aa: CASSLVSSGYNEQFF

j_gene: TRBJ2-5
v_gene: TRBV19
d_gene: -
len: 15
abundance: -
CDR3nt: TGTGCCAGTAGCCAACAGACGAGGGAGGAAGAGACCCAGTACTTC
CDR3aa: CASSQQTREEETQYF

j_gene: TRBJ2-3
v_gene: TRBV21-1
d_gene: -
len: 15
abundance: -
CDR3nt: TGTGCCAGCAGACAAAGCAACAGGGGAGGAGATACGCAGTATTTT
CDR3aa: CASRQSNRGGDTQYF

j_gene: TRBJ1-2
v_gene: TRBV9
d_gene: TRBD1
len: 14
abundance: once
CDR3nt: TGTGCCAGCAGCCCCCTCGGGACAGTTTATGGCTACACCTTC
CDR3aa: CASSPLGTVYGYTF

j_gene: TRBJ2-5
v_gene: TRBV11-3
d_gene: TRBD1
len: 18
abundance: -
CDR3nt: TGTGCCAGCAGCCGGGACAGGGGAGGATATACGGGGGAAGAGACCCAGTACTTC
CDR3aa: CASSRDRGGYTGEETQYF

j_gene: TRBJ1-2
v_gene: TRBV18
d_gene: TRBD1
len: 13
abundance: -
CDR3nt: TGTGCCAGCTCGGTAGGGACAGACTATGGCTACACCTTC
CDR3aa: CASSVGTDYGYTF

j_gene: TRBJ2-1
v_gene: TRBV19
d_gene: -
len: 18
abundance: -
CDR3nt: TGTGCCAGTTTTGGGAAAGCGGGCAAGGATAACTCCTACAATGAGCAGTTCTTC
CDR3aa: CASFGKAGKDNSYNEQFF

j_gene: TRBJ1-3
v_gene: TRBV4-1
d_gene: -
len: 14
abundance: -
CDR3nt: TGCGCCAGCAGCCAAGAAACAGCTGGAAACACCATATATTTT
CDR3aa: CASSQETAGNTIYF

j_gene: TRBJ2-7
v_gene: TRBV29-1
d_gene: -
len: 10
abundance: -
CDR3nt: TGCAGCGTTAGGGAGTACGAGCAGTACTTC
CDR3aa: CSVREYEQYF

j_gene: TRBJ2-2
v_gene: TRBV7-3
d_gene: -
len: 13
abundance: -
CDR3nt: TGTGCCAGCAGCTTAACGGAGTCCGGGGAGCTGTTTTTT
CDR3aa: CASSLTESGELFF

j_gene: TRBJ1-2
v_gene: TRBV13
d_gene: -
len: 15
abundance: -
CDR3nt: TGTGCCAGCAGCTTAGGTCAGGGGCAAACCTATGGCTACACCTTC
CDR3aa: CASSLGQGQTYGYTF

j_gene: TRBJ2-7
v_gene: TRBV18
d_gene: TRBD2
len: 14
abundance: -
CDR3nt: TGTGCCAGCTCACCGGGGGGGACCCCCTACGAGCAGTACTTC
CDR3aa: CASSPGGTPYEQYF

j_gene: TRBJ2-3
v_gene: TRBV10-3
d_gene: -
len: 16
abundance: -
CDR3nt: TGTGCCATCAGTGTGTCCCAAGGCGGGGGCACAGATACGCAGTATTTT
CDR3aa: CAISVSQGGGTDTQYF

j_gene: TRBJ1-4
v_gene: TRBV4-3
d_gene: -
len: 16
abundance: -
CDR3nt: TGCGCCAGCAGCCAACGTTCCCGGGCAACTAATGAAAAACTGTTTTTT
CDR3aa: CASSQRSRATNEKLFF

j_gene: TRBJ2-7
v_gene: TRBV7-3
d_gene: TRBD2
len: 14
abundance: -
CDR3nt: TGTGCCAGCAGCCTCACCGGGACTAGCTACGAGCAGTACTTC
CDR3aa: CASSLTGTSYEQYF

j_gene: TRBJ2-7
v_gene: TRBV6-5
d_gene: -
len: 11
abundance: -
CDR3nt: TGTGCCAGCAGCCAGGGGACCGAGCAGTACTTC
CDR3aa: CASSQGTEQYF

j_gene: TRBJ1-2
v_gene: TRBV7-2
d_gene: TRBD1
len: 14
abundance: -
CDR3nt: TGTGCCAGCAGCCTCACAGGGGCCTCCTATGGCTACACCTTC
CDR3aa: CASSLTGASYGYTF

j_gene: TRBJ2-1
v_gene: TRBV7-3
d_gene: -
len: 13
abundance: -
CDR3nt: TGTGCCAGCAGTTATGACAGATACAATGAGCAGTTCTTC
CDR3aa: CASSYDRYNEQFF

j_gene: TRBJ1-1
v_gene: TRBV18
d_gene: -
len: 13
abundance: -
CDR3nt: TGTGCCAGCTCACTTGAGACTAGCTCTGAAGCTTTCTTT
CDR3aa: CASSLETSSEAFF

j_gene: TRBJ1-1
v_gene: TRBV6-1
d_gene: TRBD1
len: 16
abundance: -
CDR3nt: TGTGCCAGCAGTGTAGGGACAGGGGGCCCTTCGGGTGAAGCTTTCTTT
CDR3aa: CASSVGTGGPSGEAFF

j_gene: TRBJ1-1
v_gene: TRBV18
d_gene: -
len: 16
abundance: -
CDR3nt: TGTGCCAGCGCAAGGAATGCGCGGGGTATGAACACTGAAGCTTTCTTT
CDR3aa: CASARNARGMNTEAFF

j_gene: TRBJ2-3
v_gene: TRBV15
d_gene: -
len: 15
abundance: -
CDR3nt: TGTGCCACCAGCGGCAGTACGCCTAGCACAGATACGCAGTATTTT
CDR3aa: CATSGSTPSTDTQYF

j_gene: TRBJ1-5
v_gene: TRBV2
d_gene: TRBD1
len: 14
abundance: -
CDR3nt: TGTGCCAGCAGCAGACAGGGCACATATCAGCCCCAGCATTTT
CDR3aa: CASSRQGTYQPQHF

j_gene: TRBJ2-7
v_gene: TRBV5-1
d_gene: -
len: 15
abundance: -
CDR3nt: TGCGCCAGCAGCTTGGGCGGGGCGACTTCCTACGAGCAGTACTTC
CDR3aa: CASSLGGATSYEQYF